The present T cell receptor beta chain was sequenced within a study of blood T cell repertoires in COVID-19. Background on the study: The United States, Italy and Spain provided the acute and convalescent COVID-19 samples.

This clone was counted a single time. Germline trimming cut 10 bases from V and 4 bases from J; bases unmatched to any gene: 7. From germline, CDR1 is MDHEN and CDR2 SYDVKM. This CDR3 has 14 amino acids. Per the original methods: Reference gene primer amplification gave estimated nucleated cell counts. The table came from immunoSEQ multiplex PCR; TCRdb's copy has only in-frame clones and leaves some out. The V and J calls and clone size were taken over from that table, and D and trimming were inferred from the DNA. This table holds roughly 200,000 clones, just over 85% found once. Sample: PBMCs or T cells enriched from blood (not recorded which). The chain carries TRBV28 and TRBJ2-2; 9 nucleotides align to TRBD2. The TCR was taken from a middle-aged woman with acute COVID-19. CDR3 region: CATTGTSLTGELFF. The CDR3 coding sequence is TGTGCCACTACCGGGACTAGCCTCACCGGGGAGCTGTTTTTT.